This section outlines one T cell receptor beta chain sequence together with its context. The antigen is not known. The data were obtained in a study of monozygotic twins with inflammatory bowel disease. General study findings and limits: There was no support for any single strong signal or clonotype associated with IBD.

This CDR3 spans 12 amino acids. Germline CDR1 MNHEY, CDR2 SVGEGT. TCRdb derives one entry per CDR3 protein from the 5' RACE reads, leaving out DNA. This repertoire includes roughly 160,000 distinct CDR3 sequences. This clonotype originated in a human donor with ulcerative colitis or Crohn's disease, or a healthy co-twin of an affected twin (not recorded which). Material for sequencing was blood. V usage is TRBV6-2 or TRBV6-3 and J usage is TRBJ1-4. CDR3 sequence reads: CASSNRNEKLFF.